The TCR beta chain described here comes from a study of cytomegalovirus exposure and HLA in healthy donors. Study-wide results and caveats: For most TCR sequences rarity was the rule, although some public TCRs occurred in many donors. The authors later found TCR association rates varying by HLA locus, with DRB1 most and HLA-C fewest. Among the sequence variants, a highly shared cluster was likely an artifact of sequencing.

Both 60 Vbeta primers and 13 Jbeta primers went into the PCR. Sequencing used immunoSEQ multiplex PCR; TCRdb keeps in-frame clones, though not all of them. The table records some 200,000 clones, around 79% of them present only once. Concerning this clone itself: What it binds is not known.

Source material: PBMCs. This TCR came from a girl aged 2 to 10 in good health and CMV-seronegative.

CDR3 sequence: CASSFGTGHYNEQFF. The CDR3 bases are TGTGCCAGCAGCTTCGGGACAGGTCACTACAATGAGCAGTTCTTC. The V call is TRBV9, the J call TRBJ2-1, with 8 bases fitting TRBD1. From germline, CDR1 is SGDLS and CDR2 YYNGEE. V lost 4 bases and J lost 3; bases outside the gene matches: 6. CDR3 size: 15 residues. The full variable domain, in which reference TRBV9 and TRBJ2-1 provide the parts outside the CDR3, is DSGVTQTPKHLITATGQRVTLRCSPRSGDLSVYWYQQSLDQGLQFLIQYYNGEERAKGNILERFSAQQFPDLHSELNLSSLELGDSALYFCASSFGTGHYNEQFFGPGTRLTVL.